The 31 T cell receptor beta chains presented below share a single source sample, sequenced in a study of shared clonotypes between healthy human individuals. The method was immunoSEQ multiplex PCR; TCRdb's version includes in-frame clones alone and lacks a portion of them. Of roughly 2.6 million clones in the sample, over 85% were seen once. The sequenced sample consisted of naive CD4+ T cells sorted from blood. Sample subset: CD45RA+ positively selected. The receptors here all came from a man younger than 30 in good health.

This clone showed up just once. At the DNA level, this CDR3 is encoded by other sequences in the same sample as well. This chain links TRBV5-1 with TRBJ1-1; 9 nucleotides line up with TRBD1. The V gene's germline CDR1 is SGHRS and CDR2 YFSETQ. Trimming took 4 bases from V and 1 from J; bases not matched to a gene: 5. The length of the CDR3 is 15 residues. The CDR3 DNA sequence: TGCGCCAGCAGCCCCCGGACAGGGGCGAACACTGAAGCTTTCTTT. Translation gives CASSPRTGANTEAFF.

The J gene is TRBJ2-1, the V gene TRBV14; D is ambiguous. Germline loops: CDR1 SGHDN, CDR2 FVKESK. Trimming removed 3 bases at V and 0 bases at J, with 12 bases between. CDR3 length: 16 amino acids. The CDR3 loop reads CASSHRVLSSYNEQFF. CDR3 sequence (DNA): TGTGCCAGCAGCCATCGAGTTCTGAGCTCCTACAATGAGCAGTTCTTC.

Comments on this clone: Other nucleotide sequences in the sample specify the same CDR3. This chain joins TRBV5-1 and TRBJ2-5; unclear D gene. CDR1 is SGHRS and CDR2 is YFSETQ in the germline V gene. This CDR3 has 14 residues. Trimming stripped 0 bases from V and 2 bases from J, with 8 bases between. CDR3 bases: TGCGCCAGCAGCTTGGCGGCACTACAAGAGACCCAGTACTTC. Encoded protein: CASSLAALQETQYF.

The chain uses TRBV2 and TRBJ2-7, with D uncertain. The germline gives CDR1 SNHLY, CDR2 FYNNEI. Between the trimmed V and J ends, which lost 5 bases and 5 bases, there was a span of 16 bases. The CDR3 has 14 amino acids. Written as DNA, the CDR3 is TGTGCCAGCAGTTATTACCGGACCTGGGACGAGCAGTACTTC. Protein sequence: CASSYYRTWDEQYF.

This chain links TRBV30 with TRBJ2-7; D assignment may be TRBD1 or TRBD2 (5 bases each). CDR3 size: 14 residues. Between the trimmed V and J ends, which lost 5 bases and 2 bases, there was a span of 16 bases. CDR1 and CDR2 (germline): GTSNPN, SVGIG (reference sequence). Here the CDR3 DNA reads TGTGCCTGGCCCCTAACGGGGCGTCCCTACGAGCAGTACTTC. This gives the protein CAWPLTGRPYEQYF.

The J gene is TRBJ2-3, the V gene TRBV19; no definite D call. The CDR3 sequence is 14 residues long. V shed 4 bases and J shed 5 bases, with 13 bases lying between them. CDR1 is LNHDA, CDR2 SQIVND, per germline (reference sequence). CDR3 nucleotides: TGTGCCAGTAGTACTGGCGGCCTTGGAGATACGCAGTATTTT. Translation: CASSTGGLGDTQYF.

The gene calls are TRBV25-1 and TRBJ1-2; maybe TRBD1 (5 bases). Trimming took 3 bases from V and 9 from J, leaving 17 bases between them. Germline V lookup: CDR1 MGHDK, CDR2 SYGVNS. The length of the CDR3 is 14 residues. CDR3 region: CASSDPYRDASYTF. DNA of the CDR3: TGTGCCAGCAGTGACCCTTACCGGGACGCTAGCTACACCTTC.

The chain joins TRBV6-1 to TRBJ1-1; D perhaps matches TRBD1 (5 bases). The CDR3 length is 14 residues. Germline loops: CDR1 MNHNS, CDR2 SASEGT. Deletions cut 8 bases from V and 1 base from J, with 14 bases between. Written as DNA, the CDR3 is TGTGCCAGCGCCCGCAGGGACCAGAACACTGAAGCTTTCTTT. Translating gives CASARRDQNTEAFF.

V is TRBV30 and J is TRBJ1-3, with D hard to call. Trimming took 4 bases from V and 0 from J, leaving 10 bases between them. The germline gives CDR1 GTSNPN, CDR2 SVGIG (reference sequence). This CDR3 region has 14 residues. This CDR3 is CAWKGRSSGNTIYF. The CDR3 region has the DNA TGTGCCTGGAAAGGGAGGAGCTCTGGAAACACCATATATTTT.

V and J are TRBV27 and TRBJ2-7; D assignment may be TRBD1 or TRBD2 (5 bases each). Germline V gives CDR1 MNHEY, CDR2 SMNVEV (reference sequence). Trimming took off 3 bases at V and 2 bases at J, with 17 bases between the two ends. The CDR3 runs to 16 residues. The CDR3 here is CASSLAGDVTTYEQYF. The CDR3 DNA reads TGTGCCAGCAGTTTGGCCGGGGACGTCACAACCTACGAGCAGTACTTC.

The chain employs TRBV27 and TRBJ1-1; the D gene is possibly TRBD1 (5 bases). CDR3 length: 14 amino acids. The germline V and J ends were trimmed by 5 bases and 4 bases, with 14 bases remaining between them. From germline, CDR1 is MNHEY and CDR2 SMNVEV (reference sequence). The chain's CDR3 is CASSLTAWSTEAFF. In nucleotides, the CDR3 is TGTGCCAGCAGTCTGACAGCATGGAGCACTGAAGCTTTCTTT.

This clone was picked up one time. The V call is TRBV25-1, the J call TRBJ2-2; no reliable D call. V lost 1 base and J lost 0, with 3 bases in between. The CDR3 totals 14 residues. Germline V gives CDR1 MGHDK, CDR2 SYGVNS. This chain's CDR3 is CASSEWSNTGELFF. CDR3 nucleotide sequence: TGTGCCAGCAGTGAATGGTCGAACACCGGGGAGCTGTTTTTT. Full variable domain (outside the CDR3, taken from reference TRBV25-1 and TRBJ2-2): EADIYQTPRYLVIGTGKKITLECSQTMGHDKMYWYQQDPGMELHLIHYSYGVNSTEKGDLSSESTVSRIRTEHFPLTLESARPSHTSQYLCASSEWSNTGELFFGEGSRLTVL.

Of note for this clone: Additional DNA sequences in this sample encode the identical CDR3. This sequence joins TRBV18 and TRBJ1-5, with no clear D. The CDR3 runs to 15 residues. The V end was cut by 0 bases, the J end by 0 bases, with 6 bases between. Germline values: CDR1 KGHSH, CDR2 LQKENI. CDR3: CASSPPGGSNQPQHF. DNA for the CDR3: TGTGCCAGCTCACCACCGGGTGGTAGCAATCAGCCCCAGCATTTT.

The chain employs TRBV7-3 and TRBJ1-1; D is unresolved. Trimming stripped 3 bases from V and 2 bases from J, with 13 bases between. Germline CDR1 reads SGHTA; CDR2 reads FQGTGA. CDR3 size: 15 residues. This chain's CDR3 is CASSLGSALNTEAFF. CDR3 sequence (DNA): TGTGCCAGCAGCTTGGGATCGGCTCTTAACACTGAAGCTTTCTTT.

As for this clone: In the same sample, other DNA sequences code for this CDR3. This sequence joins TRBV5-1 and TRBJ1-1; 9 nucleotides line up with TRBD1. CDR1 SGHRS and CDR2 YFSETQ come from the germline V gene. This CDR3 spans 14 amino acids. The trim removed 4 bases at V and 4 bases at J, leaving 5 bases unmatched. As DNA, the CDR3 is TGCGCCAGCAGCCCGGGACAGGGACCCACTGAAGCTTTCTTT. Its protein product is CASSPGQGPTEAFF.

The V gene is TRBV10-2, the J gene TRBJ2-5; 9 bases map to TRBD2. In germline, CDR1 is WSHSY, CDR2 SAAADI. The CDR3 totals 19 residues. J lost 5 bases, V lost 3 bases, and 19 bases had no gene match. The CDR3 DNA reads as TGCGCCAGCAGTGAAGTGGGGCGGCGGGAGGGGCCAAAGGAGGAGACCCAGTACTTC. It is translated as CASSEVGRREGPKEETQYF.

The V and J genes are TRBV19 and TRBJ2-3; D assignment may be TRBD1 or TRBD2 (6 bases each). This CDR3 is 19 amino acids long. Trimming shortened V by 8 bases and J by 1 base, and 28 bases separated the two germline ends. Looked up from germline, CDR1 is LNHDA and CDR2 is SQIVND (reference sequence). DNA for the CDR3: TGTGCCAGTCCCTGTTTCCCCTGGGGGCGGGGACGTGGCACAGATACGCAGTATTTT. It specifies CASPCFPWGRGRGTDTQYF.

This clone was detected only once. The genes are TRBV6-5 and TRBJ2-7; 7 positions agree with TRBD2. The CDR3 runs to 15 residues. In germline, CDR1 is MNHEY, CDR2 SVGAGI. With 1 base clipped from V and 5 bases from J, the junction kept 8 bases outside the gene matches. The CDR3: CASSYLETSPDEQYF. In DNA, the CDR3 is TGTGCCAGCAGTTACTTAGAGACTAGCCCAGACGAGCAGTACTTC.

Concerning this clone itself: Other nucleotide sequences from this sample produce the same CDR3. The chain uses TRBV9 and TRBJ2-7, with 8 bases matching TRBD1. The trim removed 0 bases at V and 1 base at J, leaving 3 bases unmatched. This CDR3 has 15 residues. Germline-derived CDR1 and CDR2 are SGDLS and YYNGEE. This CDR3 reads CASSVGGTGSYEQYF. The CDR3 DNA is TGTGCCAGCAGCGTAGGAGGGACAGGTTCCTACGAGCAGTACTTC.

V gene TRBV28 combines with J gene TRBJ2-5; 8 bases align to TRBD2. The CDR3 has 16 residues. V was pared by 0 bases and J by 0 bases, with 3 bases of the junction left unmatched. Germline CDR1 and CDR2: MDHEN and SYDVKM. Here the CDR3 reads CASSLWLAGNQETQYF. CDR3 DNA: TGTGCCAGCAGTTTATGGTTAGCGGGGAACCAAGAGACCCAGTACTTC.

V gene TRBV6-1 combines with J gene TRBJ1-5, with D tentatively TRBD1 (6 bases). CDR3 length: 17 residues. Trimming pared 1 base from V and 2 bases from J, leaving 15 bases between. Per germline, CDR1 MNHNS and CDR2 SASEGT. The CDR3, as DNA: TGTGCCAGCAGTGAAGAATCGGTGGGGGGCGGCAATCAGCCCCAGCATTTT. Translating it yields CASSEESVGGGNQPQHF.

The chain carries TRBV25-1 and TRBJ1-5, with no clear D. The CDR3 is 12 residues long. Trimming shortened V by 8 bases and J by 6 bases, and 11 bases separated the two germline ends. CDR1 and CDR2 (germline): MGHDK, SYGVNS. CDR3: CASQVESQPQHF. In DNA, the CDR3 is TGTGCCAGCCAGGTGGAGTCTCAGCCCCAGCATTTT.

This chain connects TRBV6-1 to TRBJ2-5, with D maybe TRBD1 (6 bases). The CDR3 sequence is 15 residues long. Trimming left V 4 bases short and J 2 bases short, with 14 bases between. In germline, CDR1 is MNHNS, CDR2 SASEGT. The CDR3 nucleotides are TGTGCCAGCAGTGGTGGGACAAAAGTACAAGAGACCCAGTACTTC. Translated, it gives CASSGGTKVQETQYF.

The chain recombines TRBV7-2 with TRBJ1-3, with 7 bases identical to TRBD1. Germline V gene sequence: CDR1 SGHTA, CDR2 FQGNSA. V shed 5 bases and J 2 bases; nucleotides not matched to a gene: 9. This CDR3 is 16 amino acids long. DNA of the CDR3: TGTGCCAGCAGCCCCACGACAGGGACCCCTGGAAACACCATATATTTT. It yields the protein CASSPTTGTPGNTIYF.

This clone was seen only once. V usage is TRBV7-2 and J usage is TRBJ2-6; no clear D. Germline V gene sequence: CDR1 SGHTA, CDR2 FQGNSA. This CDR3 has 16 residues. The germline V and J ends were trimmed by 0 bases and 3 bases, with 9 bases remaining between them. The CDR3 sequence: CASSLAAGIGANVLTF. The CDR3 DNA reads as TGTGCCAGCAGCTTAGCGGCAGGAATTGGGGCCAACGTCCTGACTTTC.

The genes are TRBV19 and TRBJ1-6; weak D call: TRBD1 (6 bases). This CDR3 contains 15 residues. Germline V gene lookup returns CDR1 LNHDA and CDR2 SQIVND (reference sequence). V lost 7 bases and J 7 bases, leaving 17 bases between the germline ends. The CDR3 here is CASTPRGGGNSPLHF. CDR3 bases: TGTGCCAGTACCCCGAGGGGGGGTGGCAATTCACCCCTCCACTTT.

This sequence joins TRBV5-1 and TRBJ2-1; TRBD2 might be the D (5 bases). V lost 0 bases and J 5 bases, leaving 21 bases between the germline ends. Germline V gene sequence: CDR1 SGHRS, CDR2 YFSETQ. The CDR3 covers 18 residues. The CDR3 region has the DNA TGCGCCAGCAGCTTGGTTGGTAGCGTGGGAATGATAAACAATGAGCAGTTCTTC. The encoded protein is CASSLVGSVGMINNEQFF.

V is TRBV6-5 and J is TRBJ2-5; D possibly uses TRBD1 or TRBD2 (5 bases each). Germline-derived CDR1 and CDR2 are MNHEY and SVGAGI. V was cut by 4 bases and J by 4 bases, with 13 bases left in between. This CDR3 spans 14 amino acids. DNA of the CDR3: TGTGCCAGCAGTTCGGGACCCACCAGAGAGACCCAGTACTTC. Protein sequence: CASSSGPTRETQYF.

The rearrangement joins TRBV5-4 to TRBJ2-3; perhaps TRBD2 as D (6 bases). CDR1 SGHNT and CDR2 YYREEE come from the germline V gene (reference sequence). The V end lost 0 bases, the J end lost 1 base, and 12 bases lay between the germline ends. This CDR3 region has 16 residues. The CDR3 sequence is CASSLVRGTRTDTQYF. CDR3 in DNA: TGTGCCAGCAGCTTGGTACGCGGGACCCGCACAGATACGCAGTATTTT.

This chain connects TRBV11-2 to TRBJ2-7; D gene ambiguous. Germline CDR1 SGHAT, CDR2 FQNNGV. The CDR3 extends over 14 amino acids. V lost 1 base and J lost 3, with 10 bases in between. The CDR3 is CASSLAQLFYEQYF. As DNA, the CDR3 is TGTGCCAGCAGCTTAGCCCAATTATTCTACGAGCAGTACTTC. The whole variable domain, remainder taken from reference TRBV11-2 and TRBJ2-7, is EAGVAQSPRYKIIEKRQSVAFWCNPISGHATLYWYQQILGQGPKLLIQFQNNGVVDDSQLPKDRFSAERLKGVDSTLKIQPAKLEDSAVYLCASSLAQLFYEQYFGPGTRLTVT.

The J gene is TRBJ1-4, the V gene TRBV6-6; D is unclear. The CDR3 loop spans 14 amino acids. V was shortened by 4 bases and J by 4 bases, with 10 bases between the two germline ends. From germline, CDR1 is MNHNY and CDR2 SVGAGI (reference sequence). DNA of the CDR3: TGTGCCAGCAGTTTTAGGACGGGTAATGAAAAACTGTTTTTT. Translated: CASSFRTGNEKLFF.